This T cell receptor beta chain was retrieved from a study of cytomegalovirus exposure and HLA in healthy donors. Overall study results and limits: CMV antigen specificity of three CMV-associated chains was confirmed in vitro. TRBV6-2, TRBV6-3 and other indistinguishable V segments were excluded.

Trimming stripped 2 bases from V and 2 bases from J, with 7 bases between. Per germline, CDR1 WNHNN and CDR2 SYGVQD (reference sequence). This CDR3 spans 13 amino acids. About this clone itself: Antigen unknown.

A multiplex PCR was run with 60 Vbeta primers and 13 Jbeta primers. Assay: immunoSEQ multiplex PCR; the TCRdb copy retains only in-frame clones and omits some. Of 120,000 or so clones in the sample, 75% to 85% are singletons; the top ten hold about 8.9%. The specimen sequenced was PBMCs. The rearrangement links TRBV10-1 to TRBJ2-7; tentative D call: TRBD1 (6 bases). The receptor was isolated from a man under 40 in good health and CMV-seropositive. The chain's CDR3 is CASSEKGAYEQYF. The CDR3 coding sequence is TGCGCCAGCAGTGAGAAGGGGGCCTACGAGCAGTACTTC.